The rows below give T cell receptor beta chains drawn from one sample of a study of response to subunit inactivated influenza vaccine. TCRdb redid the calling of the RT-PCR reads with MiXCR, one entry per CDR3 protein. The sample carries about 800,000 distinct CDR3 sequences, approximately 21% recorded once. Here the sequenced sample was PBMCs from blood, taken about 5 days after vaccination. Every receptor here comes from a man in his fifties who received an inactivated influenza vaccine. CDR3s include the opening cysteine and the closing phenylalanine or tryptophan. A D gene is named only where the DNA matches it firmly. Expanded clones get a size class; other rows say once, few or many, or leave the size out.

CDR3nt	CDR3aa	v_gene	d_gene	abundance	j_gene
TGTGCCAGCAGTCGGGCTGCCGGGGAGCTGTTTTTT	CASSRAAGELFF	TRBV7-2	.	.	TRBJ2-2
TGCAGTGCGCGTGGGACGGGCGGGCAGTACTTC	CSARGTGGQYF	TRBV20-1	.	.	TRBJ2-5
TGCAGTGCTATGCCTAGCGGGCCTACCTACGAGCAGTACTTC	CSAMPSGPTYEQYF	TRBV20-1	TRBD2	few	TRBJ2-7
TGTGCCAGCAGTGCTAAAGGGCCTAATGAAAAACTGTTTTTT	CASSAKGPNEKLFF	TRBV6-1	.	.	TRBJ1-4
TGCAGTGCGGCCGGACAGGGAGCTAACTATGGCTACACCTTC	CSAAGQGANYGYTF	TRBV20-1	TRBD1	few	TRBJ1-2
TGTGCCAGCAGTTTGTCTAGCTGGCGGAGTTATGAGCAGTACTTC	CASSLSSWRSYEQYF	TRBV12-3/TRBV12-4	.	few	TRBJ2-7
TGCGCCAGCAGCTTCGACGGGACAGGGGGCGAAGAGACCCAGTACTTC	CASSFDGTGGEETQYF	TRBV5-1	TRBD1	.	TRBJ2-5
TGTGCCAGCAGTTTAGTCCACAGGGTTGGTAAAAACATTCAGTACTTC	CASSLVHRVGKNIQYF	TRBV12-3/TRBV12-4	.	many	TRBJ2-4
TGTGCCAGTAGTATTTTTTCCGGGAGGGGAAATGAGCAGTTCTTC	CASSIFSGRGNEQFF	TRBV19	TRBD2	.	TRBJ2-1
TGTGCCAGCAGTTATGGCGGGGGCGAGACCCAGTACTTC	CASSYGGGETQYF	TRBV6-5	.	many	TRBJ2-5
TGTGCCAGCAGCTTCGTAGCTAGCTCCTACAATGAGCAGTTCTTC	CASSFVASSYNEQFF	TRBV7-9	.	.	TRBJ2-1
TGCGCCAGCAGCCTGGGACCCAATAAGCCCCAGCATTTT	CASSLGPNKPQHF	TRBV5-1	.	.	TRBJ1-5
TGCAGTGCTAGAGACCCCGGTGCGGGTAGCGGGAGTTACGAGCAGTACTTC	CSARDPGAGSGSYEQYF	TRBV20-1	TRBD2	few	TRBJ2-7
TGTGCCAGCAGCTCGGACTTTAACACCGGGGAGCTGTTTTTT	CASSSDFNTGELFF	TRBV28	.	.	TRBJ2-2
TGCGCCAGCAAGGGCAGCCCGAGCGGGAACACTGAAGCTTTCTTT	CASKGSPSGNTEAFF	TRBV5-1	.	few	TRBJ1-1
TGCAGTGCTAGCGACGGATCTTCCTACAATGAGCAGTTCTTC	CSASDGSSYNEQFF	TRBV20-1	.	.	TRBJ2-1
TGTGCCAGCAGCCAAGGATCCCGCAAGTTCTTC	CASSQGSRKFF	TRBV3-1	.	.	TRBJ2-1
TGTGCCAGCAGCTTAGACGTCCTTCCGGGCGAGCAGTACTTC	CASSLDVLPGEQYF	TRBV7-9	.	few	TRBJ2-7
TGTGCCATCAGTGGGACCGGGACTAACTATGGCTACACCTTC	CAISGTGTNYGYTF	TRBV10-3	.	few	TRBJ1-2
TGTGCCAGCAGGAGAGAGGTAGCGGGAGGGCAACGAGGGGAGTACTTC	CASRREVAGGQRGEYF	TRBV5-5	TRBD2	.	TRBJ2-7
TGTGCCAGCAGCCGACTACAGTACGCGGCCTACGAGCAGTACTTC	CASSRLQYAAYEQYF	TRBV6-2/TRBV6-3	.	.	TRBJ2-7